The 29 T cell receptor beta chains in this list originate from one sample, sequenced in a study of shared clonotypes between healthy human individuals. Naive CD8 cells comprised CD45RO-negative, CCR7-positively selected cells, excluding terminally differentiated effector memory CD45RA+ cells. Clones were sequenced by immunoSEQ multiplex PCR, and TCRdb holds only the in-frame ones, with some missing. The sample records 2 million or so clones, roughly 94% being singletons. Sequencing was carried out using naive CD8+ T cells sorted from blood. Source of these receptors: a man aged 18 to 29 in good health.

As concerns this clone: The same CDR3 is also encoded by other DNA sequences in this sample. The DNA for the CDR3 is TGTGCCATCGGGGGGGGCTACGAGCAGTACTTC. It translates to CAIGGGYEQYF. This chain joins TRBV10-3 and TRBJ2-7; TRBD2 matches 7 bases. The length of the CDR3 is 11 residues. V lost 8 bases to trimming and J lost 3 bases; unmatched junction nucleotides: 1. Germline CDR1 and CDR2: ENHRY and SYGVKD.

This chain uses TRBV7-8 with TRBJ1-1; a weak D match, TRBD1 (6 bases). The ends were cut back, 5 bases at V and 3 bases at J, with 16 bases in the middle. The CDR3 is made up of 15 amino acids. Germline loops: CDR1 SGHVS, CDR2 FQNEAQ. This chain's CDR3 is CASSLGTGADTEAFF. In DNA form, the CDR3 reads TGTGCCAGCAGCCTCGGGACGGGGGCGGACACTGAAGCTTTCTTT.

The genes are TRBV2 and TRBJ1-2, with 9 positions matching TRBD1. CDR3 size: 14 residues. V lost 5 bases and J lost 6; bases outside the gene matches: 7. Germline lookup yields CDR1 SNHLY and CDR2 FYNNEI. The CDR3 DNA sequence: TGTGCCAGCAGTCGGGACAGGGCTTTTGATGGCTACACCTTC. Translated: CASSRDRAFDGYTF.

This rearrangement joins TRBV7-2 to TRBJ2-3, with 12 bases fitting TRBD2. CDR3 length: 18 residues. V shed 5 bases and J 2 bases; nucleotides not matched to a gene: 11. From germline, CDR1 is SGHTA and CDR2 FQGNSA. CDR3 DNA: TGTGCCAGCAGCCTCGGACTAGCGGGAAGACCCCTCACAGATACGCAGTATTTT. Its translation is CASSLGLAGRPLTDTQYF.

This rearrangement joins TRBV6-5 to TRBJ2-5; D not certain. This CDR3 is built from 14 residues. Germline V gives CDR1 MNHEY, CDR2 SVGAGI. Trimming pared 3 bases from V and 2 bases from J, leaving 10 bases between. CDR3 bases: TGTGCCAGCAGTTATGAGGCTAATCAAGAGACCCAGTACTTC. Encoded protein: CASSYEANQETQYF.

The rearrangement links TRBV11-3 to TRBJ2-3; D is unclear. V lost 5 bases, J lost 1 base, and 7 bases lay in between. Germline CDR1 SGHNT, CDR2 YENEEA. This CDR3 spans 13 amino acids. The CDR3 region is CASSRTGTDTQYF. The CDR3 region has the DNA TGTGCCAGCAGCCGGACCGGCACAGATACGCAGTATTTT.

The chain uses TRBV4-3 and TRBJ1-5, with D maybe TRBD1 (6 bases). This CDR3 is 19 amino acids long. Trimming shortened V by 1 base and J by 0 bases, and 19 bases separated the two germline ends. The germline gives CDR1 LGHNA, CDR2 YSLEER. The CDR3 DNA sequence: TGCGCCAGCAGCCAAGGGGTCCAGGACAGAGCTTATAGCAATCAGCCCCAGCATTTT. Its translation: CASSQGVQDRAYSNQPQHF.

V gene TRBV4-1 combines with J gene TRBJ1-2; 9 bases line up with TRBD1. CDR3 length equals 15 residues. CDR1 and CDR2 from the germline V gene are MGHRA and YSYEKL. Trimming removed 2 bases from V and 5 bases from J; junction bases left unmatched: 6. As DNA, the CDR3 is TGCGCCAGCAGCCAATTGACAGGGGGAGGTTATGGCTACACCTTC. As protein: CASSQLTGGGYGYTF.

V gene TRBV9 combines with J gene TRBJ2-5, with a possible D match to TRBD2 (6 bases). Deletions cut 0 bases from V and 5 bases from J, with 14 bases between. The CDR3 is 15 amino acids. The germline CDR1 and CDR2 sequences are SGDLS and YYNGEE. In DNA, the CDR3 is TGTGCCAGCAGCGTAGGTGGAGGGATGGGGGAGACCCAGTACTTC. Its protein is CASSVGGGMGETQYF.

This clone showed up just a few times. The V gene is TRBV11-2, the J gene TRBJ2-7; D remains ambiguous. The germline V gene encodes CDR1 SGHAT and CDR2 FQNNGV. The CDR3 runs 12 residues. V lost 5 bases and J 5 bases, leaving 10 bases between the germline ends. Here the CDR3 DNA reads TGTGCCAGCAGCGTAGGTGGGGACGAGCAGTACTTC. This codes for CASSVGGDEQYF.

This chain joins TRBV27 and TRBJ2-5, with 7 bases identical to TRBD1. The CDR3 runs 15 residues. Germline CDR1 and CDR2: MNHEY and SMNVEV (reference sequence). The V gene end was trimmed by 5 bases and the J gene end by 5 bases; junction bases not matched to a gene: 11. The CDR3 here is CASSHAHRGKETQYF. CDR3 nucleotides: TGTGCCAGCAGTCACGCCCACAGGGGTAAGGAGACCCAGTACTTC.

The chain combines TRBV9 with TRBJ2-7; 8 nucleotides agree with TRBD1. V shed 4 bases, J shed 2 bases, and the junction held 14 bases outside the gene matches. This CDR3 region has 17 residues. The V gene's germline CDR1 is SGDLS and CDR2 YYNGEE. The CDR3 here is CASSQDPGTGTPYEQYF. CDR3 nucleotides: TGTGCCAGCAGCCAAGACCCAGGGACAGGAACCCCCTACGAGCAGTACTTC.

V and J are TRBV27 and TRBJ2-5, with D perhaps being TRBD1 or TRBD2 (5 bases each). This CDR3 spans 13 amino acids. With 3 bases removed from V and 5 bases from J, the gap between germline ends came to 10 bases. CDR1 is MNHEY and CDR2 is SMNVEV in the germline V gene (reference sequence). CDR3 loop: CASSLGVAETQYF. The CDR3 DNA reads TGTGCCAGCAGTTTGGGGGTTGCCGAGACCCAGTACTTC.

For the CDR3, the DNA is TGCAGCGTTCTGCCGTTGGACAGGGGAGGGCCCGGGGAGCTGTTTTTT. The encoded protein is CSVLPLDRGGPGELFF. V gene TRBV29-1 combines with J gene TRBJ2-2, with 9 bases that match TRBD1. Unmatched junction bases numbered 13, after V lost 5 bases and J lost 6 bases. The CDR3 length is 16 residues. Germline lookup yields CDR1 SQVTM and CDR2 ANQGSEA.

Details on this clone: The sample contains more than one DNA sequence encoding this CDR3. The chain recombines TRBV5-6 with TRBJ2-7; D is ambiguous. This CDR3 comprises 13 residues. The germline V gene has CDR1 SGHDT and CDR2 YYEEEE. Trimming cost V 2 bases and J 0 bases, with 6 bases left between them. The DNA of the CDR3 is TGTGCCAGCAGCTTTCCGGACTCCTACGAGCAGTACTTC. It specifies CASSFPDSYEQYF.

V is TRBV5-6 and J is TRBJ1-2; TRBD1 might be the D (5 bases). Trimming took off 1 base at V and 8 bases at J, with 12 bases between the two ends. Germline lookup yields CDR1 SGHDT and CDR2 YYEEEE. The CDR3 sequence is 13 residues long. The CDR3 coding sequence is TGTGCCAGCAGCTTGCTACAAGGGGCGGGCTACACCTTC. Residues: CASSLLQGAGYTF.

The V call is TRBV5-4, the J call TRBJ2-5; maybe TRBD2 (6 bases). Deletions cut 0 bases from V and 0 bases from J, with 15 bases between. The germline V gene has CDR1 SGHNT and CDR2 YYREEE (reference sequence). CDR3 length: 17 amino acids. CDR3 sequence reads: CASSLEGLGGHQETQYF. CDR3 nucleotides: TGTGCCAGCAGCTTGGAAGGGTTGGGAGGACACCAAGAGACCCAGTACTTC.

CDR3 nucleotide sequence: TGTGCCAGCAGTCGAAGAGGAGTAGTTAATGAGCAGTTCTTC. Encoded protein: CASSRRGVVNEQFF. The V and J genes are TRBV6-1 and TRBJ2-1; no definite D call. The CDR3 has 14 amino acids. The V gene lost 5 bases and the J gene lost 7 bases, with 15 bases spanning the gap. Germline V CDR1 and CDR2: MNHNS, SASEGT.

This chain joins TRBV7-9 and TRBJ2-3; TRBD1 aligns across 9 bases. V lost 4 bases to trimming and J lost 0 bases; unmatched junction nucleotides: 8. The CDR3 totals 17 residues. The germline V gene encodes CDR1 SEHNR and CDR2 FQNEAQ (reference sequence). The CDR3 loop reads CASSSPTGGSSTDTQYF. The CDR3 region has the DNA TGTGCCAGCAGCTCCCCGACAGGGGGATCTAGCACAGATACGCAGTATTTT.

The rearrangement links TRBV9 to TRBJ2-1; D not resolved. Germline V gene sequence: CDR1 SGDLS, CDR2 YYNGEE. Trimming stripped 0 bases from V and 0 bases from J, with 10 bases between. The CDR3 has 16 residues. CDR3 nucleotides: TGTGCCAGCAGCGTAGGAAGCTACGGCTCCTACAATGAGCAGTTCTTC. It is translated as CASSVGSYGSYNEQFF.

This chain links TRBV4-1 with TRBJ2-7; D call uncertain. CDR1 MGHRA and CDR2 YSYEKL come from the germline V gene. The CDR3 totals 13 residues. The V end lost 1 base, the J end lost 9 bases, and 13 bases lay between the germline ends. CDR3 loop: CASSQASKTAQYF. The DNA of the CDR3 is TGCGCCAGCAGCCAAGCGAGTAAAACAGCGCAGTACTTC.

The rearrangement joins TRBV29-1 to TRBJ1-4; TRBD1 is a possible D gene (5 bases). CDR1 SQVTM and CDR2 ANQGSEA come from the germline V gene. This CDR3 contains 13 residues. With 5 bases removed from V and 0 bases from J, the gap between germline ends came to 7 bases. The CDR3, as DNA: TGCAGCGTTATAGGGGCAACTAATGAAAAACTGTTTTTT. It translates to CSVIGATNEKLFF.

The rearrangement uses TRBV7-9 and TRBJ2-7, with 9 nucleotides matching TRBD1. Trimming took 3 bases from V and 3 from J; bases not matched to a gene: 3. The CDR3 sequence is 14 residues long. Germline assignment: CDR1 SEHNR and CDR2 FQNEAQ (reference sequence). The CDR3, as DNA: TGTGCCAGCAGCTTTGAGGACAGGGGCTACGAGCAGTACTTC. Protein product: CASSFEDRGYEQYF.

The chain has TRBV27 and TRBJ1-2; TRBD1 is a possible D gene (6 bases). The ends were cut back, 0 bases at V and 7 bases at J, with 21 bases in the middle. Germline assignment: CDR1 MNHEY and CDR2 SMNVEV (reference sequence). The length of the CDR3 is 17 residues. Here the CDR3 reads CASSLSGAEYRVGGYTF. DNA of the CDR3: TGTGCCAGCAGTTTATCGGGGGCCGAATACAGGGTCGGTGGCTACACCTTC.

V is TRBV4-3 and J is TRBJ2-5, with D unclear. The V gene lost 0 bases and the J gene lost 1 base, with 9 bases spanning the gap. Per germline, CDR1 LGHNA and CDR2 YSLEER. The CDR3 has 15 residues. The CDR3 protein is CASSQDLLSQETQYF. For the CDR3, the DNA is TGCGCCAGCAGCCAAGATCTTCTCTCCCAAGAGACCCAGTACTTC.

This clone appeared once. The J gene is TRBJ2-7, the V gene TRBV6-5, with 7 bases fitting TRBD1. This CDR3 spans 16 amino acids. Germline V lookup: CDR1 MNHEY, CDR2 SVGAGI. Trimming cost V 0 bases and J 2 bases; bases outside gene matches: 7. The CDR3 DNA reads TGTGCCAGCAGTTACTCGACAGGGCACCAACCCTACGAGCAGTACTTC. Its translation is CASSYSTGHQPYEQYF.

V is TRBV9 and J is TRBJ2-3; D is tentatively TRBD1 or TRBD2 (5 bases each). Germline V gene sequence: CDR1 SGDLS, CDR2 YYNGEE. The length of the CDR3 is 14 residues. V was cut by 2 bases and J by 2 bases, with 9 bases left in between. The CDR3 DNA is TGTGCCAGCAGCGTCGGGGCAAACACAGATACGCAGTATTTT. Amino acids: CASSVGANTDTQYF.

The chain is built from TRBV5-4 and TRBJ2-7, with D possibly being TRBD2 (6 bases). V lost 4 bases and J 5 bases, leaving 25 bases between the germline ends. The V gene's germline CDR1 is SGHNT and CDR2 YYREEE (reference sequence). The CDR3 contains 17 residues. The CDR3 reads CASSHPGGTPLSDEQYF. The CDR3 coding sequence is TGTGCCAGCAGCCACCCGGGCGGGACTCCGCTATCTGACGAGCAGTACTTC.

This clone was observed a single time. One end of the junction is discordant with germline, which a read error may explain. This chain connects TRBV7-7 to TRBJ2-5; 11 bases are a match to TRBD2. The CDR3 runs 15 residues. CDR1 and CDR2 from the germline V gene are SSHAT and FNYEAQ (reference sequence). The CDR3 DNA sequence: TGTGCTAGCAGCCCTGGGACTAGCGGCTTAGAGACCCAGTACTTC. It specifies CASSPGTSGLETQYF.